This TCR beta chain was found in a study of beta chain features in type 1 diabetes. Study observations and caveats: The study found moderately but significantly shorter TCRB CDR3s in all four CD4+ subsets of Type 1 diabetes patients.

Every isolated RNA sample was fully reverse transcribed, so sequencing captured expressed TCRB transcripts. Repertoires were generated with immunoSEQ multiplex PCR, while TCRdb's copy carries only in-frame clones and drops some. This sample has about 660,000 clones, with about 14% found just once. Sorting that relied on CD45RO/CCR7/CD25/CD127/CD95/CD27 yielded CD4+ naive, central memory, regulatory and stem cell-like memory cells. Purities over 95% were achieved in all sorted populations. V lost 8 bases and J lost 9; bases outside the gene matches: 19. The CDR3 has 16 residues. A word on this clone: Its antigen remains unknown.

The TCR sequence derives from a man younger than 35 with type 1 diabetes. Input material: naive CD4+ T cells from blood. This rearrangement joins TRBV23-1 to TRBJ2-1; TRBD2 agrees at 7 bases. TRBV23-1 is an open reading frame, and its role is uncertain. The CDR3 DNA sequence: TGCGCCAGCGGCCCGCTTTGGGGAGGGCCTCAATTTGAGCAGTTCTTC. Translating gives CASGPLWGGPQFEQFF.